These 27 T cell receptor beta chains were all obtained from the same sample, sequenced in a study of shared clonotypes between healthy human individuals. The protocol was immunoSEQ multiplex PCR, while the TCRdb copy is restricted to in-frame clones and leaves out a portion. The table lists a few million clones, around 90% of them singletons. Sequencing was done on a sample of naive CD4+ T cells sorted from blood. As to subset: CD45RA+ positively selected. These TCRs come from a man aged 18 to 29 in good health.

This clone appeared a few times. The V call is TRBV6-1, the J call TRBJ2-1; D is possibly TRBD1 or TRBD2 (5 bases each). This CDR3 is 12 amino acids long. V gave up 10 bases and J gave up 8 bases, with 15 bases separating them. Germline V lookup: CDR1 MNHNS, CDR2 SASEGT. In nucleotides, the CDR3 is TGTGCCACCGGGACGGCCGTTCATGAGCAGTTCTTC. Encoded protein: CATGTAVHEQFF.

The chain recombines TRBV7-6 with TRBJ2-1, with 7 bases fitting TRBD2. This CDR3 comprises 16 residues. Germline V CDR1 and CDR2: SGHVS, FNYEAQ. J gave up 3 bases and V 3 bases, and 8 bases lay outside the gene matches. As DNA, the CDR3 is TGTGCCAGCAGCTTGGGCGGCGGGAGCTACTACAATGAGCAGTTCTTC. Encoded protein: CASSLGGGSYYNEQFF.

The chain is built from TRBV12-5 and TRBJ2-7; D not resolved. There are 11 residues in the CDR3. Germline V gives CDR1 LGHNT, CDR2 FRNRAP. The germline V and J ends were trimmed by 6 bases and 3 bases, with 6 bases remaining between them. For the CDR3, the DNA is TGTGCTAGTGGAACTAACTACGAGCAGTACTTC. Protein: CASGTNYEQYF. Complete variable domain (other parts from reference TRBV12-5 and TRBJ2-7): DARVTQTPRHKVTEMGQEVTMRCQPILGHNTVFWYRQTMMQGLELLAYFRNRAPLDDSGMPKDRFSAEMPDATLATLKIQPSEPRDSAVYFCASGTNYEQYFGPGTRLTVT.

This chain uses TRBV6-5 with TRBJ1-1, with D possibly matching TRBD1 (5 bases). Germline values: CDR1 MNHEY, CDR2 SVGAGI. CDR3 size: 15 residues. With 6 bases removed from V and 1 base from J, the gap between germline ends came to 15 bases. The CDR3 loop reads CASRVGDRENTEAFF. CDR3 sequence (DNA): TGTGCCAGCAGGGTGGGAGACAGAGAGAACACTGAAGCTTTCTTT.

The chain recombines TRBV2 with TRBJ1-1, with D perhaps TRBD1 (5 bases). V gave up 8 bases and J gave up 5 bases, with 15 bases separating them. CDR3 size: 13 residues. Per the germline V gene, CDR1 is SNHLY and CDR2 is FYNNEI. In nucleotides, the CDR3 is TGTGCCAGCGCGGTTCAGGGTTTGACTGAAGCTTTCTTT. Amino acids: CASAVQGLTEAFF.

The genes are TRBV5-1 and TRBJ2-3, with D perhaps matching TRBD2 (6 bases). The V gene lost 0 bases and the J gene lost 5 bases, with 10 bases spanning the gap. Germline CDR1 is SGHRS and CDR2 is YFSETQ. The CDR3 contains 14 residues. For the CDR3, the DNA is TGCGCCAGCAGCTTGGACGGGGGTGTAGATACGCAGTATTTT. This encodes CASSLDGGVDTQYF. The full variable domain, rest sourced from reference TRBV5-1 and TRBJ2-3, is KAGVTQTPRYLIKTRGQQVTLSCSPISGHRSVSWYQQTPGQGLQFLFEYFSETQRNKGNFPGRFSGRQFSNSRSEMNVSTLELGDSALYLCASSLDGGVDTQYFGPGTRLTVL.

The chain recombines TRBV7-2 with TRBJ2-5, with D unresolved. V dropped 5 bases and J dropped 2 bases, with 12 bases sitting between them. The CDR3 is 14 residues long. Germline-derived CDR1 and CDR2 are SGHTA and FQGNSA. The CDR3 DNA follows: TGTGCCAGCAGCCCAAGGACGGAACAAGAGACCCAGTACTTC. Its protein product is CASSPRTEQETQYF.

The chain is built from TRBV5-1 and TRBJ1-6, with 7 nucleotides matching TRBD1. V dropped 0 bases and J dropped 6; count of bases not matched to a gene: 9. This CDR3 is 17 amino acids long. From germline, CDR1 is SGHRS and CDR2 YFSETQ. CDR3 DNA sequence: TGCGCCAGCAGCTTGGGAGCAGGGGGACCATCTAATTCACCCCTCCACTTT. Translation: CASSLGAGGPSNSPLHF.

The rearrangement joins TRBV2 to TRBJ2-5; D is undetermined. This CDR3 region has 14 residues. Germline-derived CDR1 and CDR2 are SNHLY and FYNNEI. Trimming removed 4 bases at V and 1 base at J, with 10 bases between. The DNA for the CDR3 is TGTGCCAGCAGTGTAGGGATTGGCCAAGAGACCCAGTACTTC. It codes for CASSVGIGQETQYF.

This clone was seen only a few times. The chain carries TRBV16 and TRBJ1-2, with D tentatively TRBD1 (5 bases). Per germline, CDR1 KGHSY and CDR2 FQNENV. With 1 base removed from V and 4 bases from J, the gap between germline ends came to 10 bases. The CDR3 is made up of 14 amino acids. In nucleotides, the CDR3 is TGTGCCAGCAGCCAATTCCCAGGGTCCTATGGCTACACCTTC. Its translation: CASSQFPGSYGYTF.

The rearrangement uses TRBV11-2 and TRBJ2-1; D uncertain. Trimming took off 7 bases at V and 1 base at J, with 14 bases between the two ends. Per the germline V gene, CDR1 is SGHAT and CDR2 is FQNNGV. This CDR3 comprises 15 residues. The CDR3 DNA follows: TGTGCCAGCAAAGGCCACCCGGGTTCCTACAATGAGCAGTTCTTC. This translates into CASKGHPGSYNEQFF.

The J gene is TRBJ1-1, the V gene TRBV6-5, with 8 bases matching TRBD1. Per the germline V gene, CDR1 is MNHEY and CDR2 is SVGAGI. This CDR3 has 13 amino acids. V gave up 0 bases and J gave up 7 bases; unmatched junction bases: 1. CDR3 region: CASSYSGTGEAFF. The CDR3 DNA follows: TGTGCCAGCAGTTACTCCGGGACAGGTGAAGCTTTCTTT.

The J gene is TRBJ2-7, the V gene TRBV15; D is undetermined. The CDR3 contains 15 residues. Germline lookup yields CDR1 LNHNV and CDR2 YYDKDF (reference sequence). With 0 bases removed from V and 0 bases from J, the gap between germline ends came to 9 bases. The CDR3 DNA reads TGTGCCACCAGCAGAGATTGGCAGAGCTCCTACGAGCAGTACTTC. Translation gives CATSRDWQSSYEQYF.

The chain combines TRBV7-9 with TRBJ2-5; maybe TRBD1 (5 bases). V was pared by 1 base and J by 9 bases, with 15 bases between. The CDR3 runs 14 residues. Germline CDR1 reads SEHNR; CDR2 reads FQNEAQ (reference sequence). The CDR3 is CASSLVRQGKPQYF. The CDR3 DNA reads TGTGCCAGCAGCTTAGTCCGGCAGGGAAAGCCCCAGTACTTC.

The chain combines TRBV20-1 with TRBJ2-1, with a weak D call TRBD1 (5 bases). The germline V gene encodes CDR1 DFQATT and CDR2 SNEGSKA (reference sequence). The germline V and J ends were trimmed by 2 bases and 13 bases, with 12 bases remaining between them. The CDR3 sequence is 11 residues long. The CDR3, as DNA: TGCAGTGCTAGACAGGGAAAAGAACAGTTCTTC. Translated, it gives CSARQGKEQFF.

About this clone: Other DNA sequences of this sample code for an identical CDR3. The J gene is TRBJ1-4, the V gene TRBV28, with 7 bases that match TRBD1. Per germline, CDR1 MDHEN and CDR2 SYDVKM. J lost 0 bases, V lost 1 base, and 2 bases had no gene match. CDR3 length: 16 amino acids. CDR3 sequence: CASSLYQGATNEKLFF. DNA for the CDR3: TGTGCCAGCAGTTTATATCAGGGGGCAACTAATGAAAAACTGTTTTTT.

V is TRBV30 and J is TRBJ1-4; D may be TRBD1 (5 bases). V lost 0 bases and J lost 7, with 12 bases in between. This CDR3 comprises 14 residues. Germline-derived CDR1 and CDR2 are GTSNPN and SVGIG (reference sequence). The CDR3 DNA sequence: TGTGCCTGGAGTGTAGTGGGACGGAGTGAAAAACTGTTTTTT. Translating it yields CAWSVVGRSEKLFF.

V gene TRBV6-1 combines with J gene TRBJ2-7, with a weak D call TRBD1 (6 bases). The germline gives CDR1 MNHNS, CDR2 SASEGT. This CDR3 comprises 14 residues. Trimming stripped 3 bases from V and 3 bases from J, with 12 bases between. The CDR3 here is CASSEGRGNYEQYF. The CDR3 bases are TGTGCCAGCAGTGAGGGCAGGGGTAACTACGAGCAGTACTTC.

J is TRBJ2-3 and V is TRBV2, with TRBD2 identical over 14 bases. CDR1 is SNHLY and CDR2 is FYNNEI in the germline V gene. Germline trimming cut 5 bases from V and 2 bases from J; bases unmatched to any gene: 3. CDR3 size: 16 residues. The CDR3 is CASSRGLAGDTDTQYF. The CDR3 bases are TGTGCCAGCAGTAGGGGACTAGCGGGAGACACAGATACGCAGTATTTT.

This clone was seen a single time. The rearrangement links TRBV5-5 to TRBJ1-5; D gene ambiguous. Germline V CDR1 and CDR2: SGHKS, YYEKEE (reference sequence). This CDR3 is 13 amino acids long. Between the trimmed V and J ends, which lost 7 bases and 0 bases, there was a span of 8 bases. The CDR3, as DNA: TGTGCCAGCGCGAGGGTTAGCAATCAGCCCCAGCATTTT. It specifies CASARVSNQPQHF.

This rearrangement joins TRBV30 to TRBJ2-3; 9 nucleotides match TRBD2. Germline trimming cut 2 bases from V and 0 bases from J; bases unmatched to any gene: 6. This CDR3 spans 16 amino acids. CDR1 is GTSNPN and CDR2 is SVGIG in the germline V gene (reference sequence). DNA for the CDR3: TGTGCCTGGAGTAGCTCCCTAGCGGGAAGCACAGATACGCAGTATTTT. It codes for CAWSSSLAGSTDTQYF.

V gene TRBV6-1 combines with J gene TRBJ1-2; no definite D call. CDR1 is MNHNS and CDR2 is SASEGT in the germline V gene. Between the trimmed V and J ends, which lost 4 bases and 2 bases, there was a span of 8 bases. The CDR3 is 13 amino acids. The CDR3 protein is CASSVLRNYGYTF. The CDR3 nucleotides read TGTGCCAGCAGTGTGCTTCGGAACTATGGCTACACCTTC.

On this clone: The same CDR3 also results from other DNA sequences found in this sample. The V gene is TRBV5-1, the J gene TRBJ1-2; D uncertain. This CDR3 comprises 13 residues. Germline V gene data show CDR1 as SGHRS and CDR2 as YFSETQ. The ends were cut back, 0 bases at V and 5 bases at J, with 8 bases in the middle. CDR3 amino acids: CASSLAGSYGYTF. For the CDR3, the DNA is TGCGCCAGCAGCTTGGCCGGGAGTTATGGCTACACCTTC.

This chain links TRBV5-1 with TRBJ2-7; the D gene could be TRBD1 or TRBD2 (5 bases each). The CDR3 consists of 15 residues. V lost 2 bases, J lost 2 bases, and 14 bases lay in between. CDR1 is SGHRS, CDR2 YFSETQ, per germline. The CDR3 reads CASSLSPGTPYEQYF. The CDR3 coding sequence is TGCGCCAGCAGCTTAAGCCCAGGGACCCCCTACGAGCAGTACTTC.

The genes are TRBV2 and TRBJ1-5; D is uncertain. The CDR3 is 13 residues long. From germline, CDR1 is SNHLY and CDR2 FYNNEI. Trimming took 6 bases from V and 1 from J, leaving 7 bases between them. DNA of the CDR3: TGTGCCAGCAGAAGAGAGAGCAATCAGCCCCAGCATTTT. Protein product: CASRRESNQPQHF.

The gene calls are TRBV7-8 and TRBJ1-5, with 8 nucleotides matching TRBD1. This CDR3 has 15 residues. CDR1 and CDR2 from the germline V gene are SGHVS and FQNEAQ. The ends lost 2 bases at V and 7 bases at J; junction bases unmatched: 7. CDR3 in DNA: TGTGCCAGCAGCTTACAGGGGGCCGCGGGACAGCCCCAGCATTTT. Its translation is CASSLQGAAGQPQHF.

This CDR3 is CASSYSQAGSYEQYF. As DNA, the CDR3 is TGTGCCAGCAGTTACTCTCAAGCTGGATCCTACGAGCAGTACTTC. The V gene is TRBV6-6, the J gene TRBJ2-7; D is uncertain. The V and J ends lost 0 bases and 1 base respectively, with 10 bases between them. The CDR3 has 15 residues. Looked up from germline, CDR1 is MNHNY and CDR2 is SVGAGI (reference sequence).